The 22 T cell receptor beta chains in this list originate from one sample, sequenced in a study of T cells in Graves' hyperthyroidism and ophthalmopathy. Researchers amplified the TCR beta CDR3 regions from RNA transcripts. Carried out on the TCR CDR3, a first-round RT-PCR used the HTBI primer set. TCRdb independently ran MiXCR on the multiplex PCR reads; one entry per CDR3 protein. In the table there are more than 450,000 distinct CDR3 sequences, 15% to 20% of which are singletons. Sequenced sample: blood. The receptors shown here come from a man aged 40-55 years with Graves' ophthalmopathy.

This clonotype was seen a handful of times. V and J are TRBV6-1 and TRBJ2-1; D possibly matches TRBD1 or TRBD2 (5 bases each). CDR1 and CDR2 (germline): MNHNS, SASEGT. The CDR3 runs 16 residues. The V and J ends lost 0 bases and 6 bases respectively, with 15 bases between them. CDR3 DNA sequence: TGTGCCAGCAGTGAAGCTGGGACCCTTCGGGGCAATGAGCAGTTCTTC. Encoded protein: CASSEAGTLRGNEQFF.

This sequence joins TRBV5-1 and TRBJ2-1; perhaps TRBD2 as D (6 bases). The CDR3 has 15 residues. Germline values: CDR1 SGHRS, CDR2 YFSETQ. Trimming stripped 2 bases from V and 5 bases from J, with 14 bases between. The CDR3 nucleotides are TGCGCCAGCAGCTTTACATCCGGGACTCACAATGAGCAGTTCTTC. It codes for CASSFTSGTHNEQFF.

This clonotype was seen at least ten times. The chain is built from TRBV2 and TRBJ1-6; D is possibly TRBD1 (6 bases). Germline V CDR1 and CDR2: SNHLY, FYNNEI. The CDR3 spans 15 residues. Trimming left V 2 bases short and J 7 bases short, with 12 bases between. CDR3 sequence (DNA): TGTGCCAGCAGTGAACAGGGGCCGAGGAATTCACCCCTCCACTTT. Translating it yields CASSEQGPRNSPLHF.

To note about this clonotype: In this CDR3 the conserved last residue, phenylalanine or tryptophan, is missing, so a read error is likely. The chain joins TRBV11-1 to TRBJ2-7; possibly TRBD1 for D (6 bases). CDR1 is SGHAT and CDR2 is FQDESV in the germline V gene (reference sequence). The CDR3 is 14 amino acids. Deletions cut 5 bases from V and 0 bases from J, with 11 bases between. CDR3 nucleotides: TGTGCCAGCAGCCACGACAGGACCTCCTACGAGCAGTACCTC. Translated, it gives CASSHDRTSYEQYL.

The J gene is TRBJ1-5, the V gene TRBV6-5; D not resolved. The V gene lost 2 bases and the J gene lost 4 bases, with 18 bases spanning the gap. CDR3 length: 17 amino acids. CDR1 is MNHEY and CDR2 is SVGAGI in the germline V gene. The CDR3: CASSYRGPAGSNQPQHF. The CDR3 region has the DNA TGTGCCAGCAGTTACAGAGGTCCTGCGGGCTCTAATCAGCCCCAGCATTTT.

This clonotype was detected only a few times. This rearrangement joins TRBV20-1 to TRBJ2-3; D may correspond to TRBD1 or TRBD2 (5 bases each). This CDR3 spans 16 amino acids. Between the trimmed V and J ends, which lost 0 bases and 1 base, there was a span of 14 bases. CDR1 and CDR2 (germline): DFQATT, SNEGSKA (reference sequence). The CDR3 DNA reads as TGCAGTGCTAGAGATCACGAGAGAGGGGGCACAGATACGCAGTATTTT. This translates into CSARDHERGGTDTQYF.

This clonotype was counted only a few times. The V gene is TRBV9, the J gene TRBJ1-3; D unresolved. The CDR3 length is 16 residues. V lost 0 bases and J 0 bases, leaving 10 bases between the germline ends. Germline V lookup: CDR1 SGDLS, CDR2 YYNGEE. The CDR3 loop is CASSVEEAPSGNTIYF. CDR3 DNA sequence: TGTGCCAGCAGCGTAGAGGAGGCACCCTCTGGAAACACCATATATTTT.

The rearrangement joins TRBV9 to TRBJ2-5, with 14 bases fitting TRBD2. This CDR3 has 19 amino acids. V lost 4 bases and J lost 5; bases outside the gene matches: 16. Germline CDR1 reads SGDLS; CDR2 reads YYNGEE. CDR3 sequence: CASSPGLAGGTYLVETQYF. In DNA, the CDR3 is TGTGCCAGCAGCCCCGGACTAGCGGGAGGTACATATTTAGTTGAGACCCAGTACTTC.

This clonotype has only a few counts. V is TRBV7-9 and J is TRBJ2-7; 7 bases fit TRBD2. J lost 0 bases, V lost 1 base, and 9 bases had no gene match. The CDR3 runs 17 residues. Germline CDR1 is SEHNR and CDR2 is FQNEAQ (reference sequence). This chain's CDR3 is CASSLGSGTNVSYEQYF. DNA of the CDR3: TGTGCCAGCAGCTTAGGTTCCGGGACTAACGTCTCCTACGAGCAGTACTTC.

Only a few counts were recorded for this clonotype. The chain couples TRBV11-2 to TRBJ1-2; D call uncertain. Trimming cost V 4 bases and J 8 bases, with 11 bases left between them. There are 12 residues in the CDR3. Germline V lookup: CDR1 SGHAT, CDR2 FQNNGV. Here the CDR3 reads CASSSSFGGYTF. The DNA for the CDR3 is TGTGCCAGCAGCTCCTCGTTTGGGGGCTACACCTTC.

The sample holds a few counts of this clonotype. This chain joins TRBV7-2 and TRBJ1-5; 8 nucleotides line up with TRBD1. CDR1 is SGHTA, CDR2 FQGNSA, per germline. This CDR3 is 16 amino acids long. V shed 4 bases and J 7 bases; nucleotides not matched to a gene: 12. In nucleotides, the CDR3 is TGTGCCAGCAGCTCAAGGACAGGGTTCGTCGAGCAGCCCCAGCATTTT. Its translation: CASSSRTGFVEQPQHF.

The CDR3 DNA reads as TGTGCCAGTCAACCGGGGTGGGTGAACACTGAAGCTTTCTTT. Encoded protein: CASQPGWVNTEAFF. The chain recombines TRBV19 with TRBJ1-1; D gene unclear. CDR3 length equals 14 residues. V lost 8 bases and J lost 0, with 13 bases in between. The germline V gene encodes CDR1 LNHDA and CDR2 SQIVND (reference sequence).

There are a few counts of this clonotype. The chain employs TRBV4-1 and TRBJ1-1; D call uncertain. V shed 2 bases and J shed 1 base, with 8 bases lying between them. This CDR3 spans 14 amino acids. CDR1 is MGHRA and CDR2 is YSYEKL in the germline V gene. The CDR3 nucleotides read TGCGCCAGCAGCCAAAGGTCGGCGAACACTGAAGCTTTCTTT. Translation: CASSQRSANTEAFF.

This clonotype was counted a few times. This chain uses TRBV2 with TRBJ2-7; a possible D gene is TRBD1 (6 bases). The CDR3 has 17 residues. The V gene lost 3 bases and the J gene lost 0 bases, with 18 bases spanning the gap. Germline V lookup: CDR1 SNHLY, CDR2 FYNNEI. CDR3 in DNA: TGTGCCAGCAGTGACTCCATACAGGGCAGCTTCTCCTACGAGCAGTACTTC. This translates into CASSDSIQGSFSYEQYF.

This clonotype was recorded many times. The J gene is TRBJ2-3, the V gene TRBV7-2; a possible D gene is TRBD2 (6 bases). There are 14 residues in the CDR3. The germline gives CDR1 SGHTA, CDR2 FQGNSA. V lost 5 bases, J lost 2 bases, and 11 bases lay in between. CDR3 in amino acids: CASSIRTTTDTQYF. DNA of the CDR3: TGTGCCAGCAGCATTCGGACTACCACAGATACGCAGTATTTT. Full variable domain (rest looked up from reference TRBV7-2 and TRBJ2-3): GAGVSQSPSNKVTEKGKDVELRCDPISGHTALYWYRQSLGQGLEFLIYFQGNSAPDKSGLPSDRFSAERTGGSVSTLTIQRTQQEDSAVYLCASSIRTTTDTQYFGPGTRLTVL.

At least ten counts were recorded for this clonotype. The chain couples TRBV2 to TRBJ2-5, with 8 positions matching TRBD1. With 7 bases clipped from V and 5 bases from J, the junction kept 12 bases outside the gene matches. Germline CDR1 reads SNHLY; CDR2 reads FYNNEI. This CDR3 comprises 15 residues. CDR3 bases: TGTGCCAGCAAGACAGACAGGGGAGCTGGGGAGACCCAGTACTTC. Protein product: CASKTDRGAGETQYF.

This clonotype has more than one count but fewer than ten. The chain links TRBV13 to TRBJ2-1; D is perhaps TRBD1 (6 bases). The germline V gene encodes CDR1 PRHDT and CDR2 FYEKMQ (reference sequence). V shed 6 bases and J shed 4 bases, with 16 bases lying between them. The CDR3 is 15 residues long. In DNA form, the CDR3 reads TGTGCCAGCAGACCCCAGGGACACCGGTACAATGAGCAGTTCTTC. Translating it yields CASRPQGHRYNEQFF.

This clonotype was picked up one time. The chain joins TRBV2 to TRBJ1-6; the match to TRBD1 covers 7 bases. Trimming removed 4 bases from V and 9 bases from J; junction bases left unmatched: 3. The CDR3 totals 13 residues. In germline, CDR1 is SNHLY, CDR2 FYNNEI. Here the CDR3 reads CASSGQGTSPLHF. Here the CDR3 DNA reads TGTGCCAGCAGTGGACAGGGCACTTCACCCCTCCACTTT.

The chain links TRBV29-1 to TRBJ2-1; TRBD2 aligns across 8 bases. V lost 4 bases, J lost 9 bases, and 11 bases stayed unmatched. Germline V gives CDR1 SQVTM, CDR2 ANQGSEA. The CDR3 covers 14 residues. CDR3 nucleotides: TGCAGCGTTGGCCTAGCGGTTCGGGGGGGTGAGCAGTTCTTC. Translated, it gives CSVGLAVRGGEQFF.

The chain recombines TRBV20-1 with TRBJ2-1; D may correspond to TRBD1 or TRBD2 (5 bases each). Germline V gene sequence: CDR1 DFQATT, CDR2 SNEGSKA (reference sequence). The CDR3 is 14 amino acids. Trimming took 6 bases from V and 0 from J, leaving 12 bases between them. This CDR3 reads CSAGTTSSYNEQFF. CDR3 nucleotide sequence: TGCAGTGCCGGGACCACGAGCTCCTACAATGAGCAGTTCTTC.

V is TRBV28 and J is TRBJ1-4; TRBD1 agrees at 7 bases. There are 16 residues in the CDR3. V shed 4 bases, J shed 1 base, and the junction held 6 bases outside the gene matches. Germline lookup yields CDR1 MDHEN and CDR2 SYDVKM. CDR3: CASSSLQGRTNEKLFF. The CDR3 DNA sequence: TGTGCCAGCAGTTCACTACAGGGGAGAACTAATGAAAAACTGTTTTTT.

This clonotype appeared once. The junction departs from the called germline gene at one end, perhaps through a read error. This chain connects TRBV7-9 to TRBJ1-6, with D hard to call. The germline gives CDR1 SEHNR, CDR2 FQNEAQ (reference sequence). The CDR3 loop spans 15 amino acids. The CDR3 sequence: CASSLVHKEVSPFHF. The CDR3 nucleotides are TGTGCCAGCAGCTTAGTACACAAGGAGGTGTCACCCTTCCACTTT.